The clone carrying this T cell receptor (beta chain) has more than one count but fewer than ten. Its matching antigen is unknown. This clone may be a read error of a much larger clone one base away. V lost 5 bases to trimming and J lost 7 bases; unmatched junction nucleotides: 5. The CDR3 length is 14 residues. The data stem from a study of post-analysis software for immune sequencing data. Study background: Relapsing-remitting, secondary progressive and progressive-relapsing forms of multiple sclerosis all featured among disease courses. Study outcomes and limitations: Patients used roughly five TRBV segments, including TRBV5-6, TRBV5-1 and TRBV20-1, more often than controls. When compared against controls, multiple sclerosis patients showed significantly lower normalized Chao1 diversity. Pronounced co-clustering by F measure was evident among identically batched samples.

Tagging with unique molecular identifiers was a feature of the TCR beta cDNA libraries. Roughly 510,000 cDNA molecules were recovered from an input of roughly 0.85 to 10 million T cells. TCRdb analysed the PCR reads with MiXCR anew, one entry per CDR3 protein. The sample yields under 200,000 distinct CDR3 sequences, roughly 30% seen once. The sequenced sample was blood. J is TRBJ1-2 and V is TRBV12-3 or TRBV12-4; 12 nucleotides agree with TRBD1. The TCR originated in a girl under 18 with multiple sclerosis. The CDR3 nucleotides read TGTGCCAGCAGTGCGGGACAGGGGGCGGCTGGCTACACCTTC. This codes for CASSAGQGAAGYTF.